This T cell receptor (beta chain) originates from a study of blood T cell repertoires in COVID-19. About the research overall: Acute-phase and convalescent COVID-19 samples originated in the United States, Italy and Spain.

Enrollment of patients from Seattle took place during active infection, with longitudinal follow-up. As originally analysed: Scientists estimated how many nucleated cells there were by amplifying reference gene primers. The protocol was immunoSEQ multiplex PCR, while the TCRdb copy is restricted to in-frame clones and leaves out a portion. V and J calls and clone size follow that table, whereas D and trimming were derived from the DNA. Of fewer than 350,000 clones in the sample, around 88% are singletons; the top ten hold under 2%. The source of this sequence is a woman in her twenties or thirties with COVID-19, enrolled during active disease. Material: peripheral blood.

CDR3 coding DNA: TGTGCCAGCAGCTTCGAGGGGGGGAACTATGGCTACACCTTC. Translating gives CASSFEGGNYGYTF. The chain has TRBV5-4 and TRBJ1-2, with D possibly TRBD1 on 6 matching bases. The germline V and J ends were trimmed by 2 bases and 2 bases, with 10 bases remaining between them. The germline CDR1 and CDR2 sequences are SGHNT and YYREEE (reference sequence). This CDR3 has 14 residues.